Reported below is one T cell receptor (beta chain). The sequence runs out 3 residues before the end of the CDR3; the remainder is reconstructed from the germline J gene. At the DNA level, this CDR3 is encoded by other sequences in the same sample as well. The germline V gene has CDR1 KGHSH and CDR2 LQKENI. V trimming: 6 bases; J trimming: 9 bases; junction bases outside the gene matches: 17. The CDR3 is 16 residues long. This sample was taken from a study of T cells in women clearing cervical HPV infection. Background on the study: Donors had HPV16-related CIN3 or worse; 2 had invasive cancer.

Assay: immunoSEQ multiplex PCR; the TCRdb copy retains only in-frame clones and omits some. The sample features approximately 31,000 clones, with approximately 3% in its top ten. The TCR originated in a woman aged 18 to 75 with a cervical HPV16 infection that either progressed to CIN3+ or cleared (not recorded which). Sequencing used blood buffy coat. This chain links TRBV18 with TRBJ2-1, with 7 bases identical to TRBD2. CDR3 DNA (partial): TGTGCCAGCTCCCCCCCGTCCAGCGGGGTTGTGTCTGAG. It encodes CASSPPSSGVVSE. The whole CDR3 is CASSPPSSGVVSEQFF.